Below, 12 T cell receptor beta chains from the same sample are listed, as sequenced in a study of T cells in Graves' hyperthyroidism and ophthalmopathy. Amplification of TCR beta CDR3 regions was performed using RNA transcripts as template. A set of HTBI primers served as the primers for a first-round RT-PCR of the TCR CDR3. MiXCR was run by TCRdb on the multiplex PCR reads, yielding one entry per CDR3 protein. The sample contains hundreds of thousands of distinct CDR3 sequences, about 20% of which appear only once. The sample taken for sequencing was blood. The receptor source for this set is a man in his thirties or forties with Graves' ophthalmopathy.

This clonotype was found once. This chain connects TRBV12-3 or TRBV12-4 to TRBJ1-4, with TRBD1 matching 8 bases. V was pared by 3 bases and J by 3 bases, with 9 bases of the junction left unmatched. The CDR3 has 17 amino acids. The CDR3: CASSFLNGQGSNEKLFF. CDR3 DNA sequence: TGTGCCAGCAGTTTTTTAAACGGACAGGGCTCTAATGAAAAACTGTTTTTT.

This clonotype showed up just a few times. This chain joins TRBV5-1 and TRBJ2-1; D possibly corresponds to TRBD1 (5 bases). The V end lost 4 bases, the J end lost 2 bases, and 13 bases lay between the germline ends. From germline, CDR1 is SGHRS and CDR2 YFSETQ. The CDR3 is 15 residues long. The CDR3 loop reads CASSRRDSPYNEQFF. The DNA for the CDR3 is TGCGCCAGCAGCCGTCGCGACAGTCCCTACAATGAGCAGTTCTTC. The full variable domain, its missing parts supplied by reference TRBV5-1 and TRBJ2-1, is KAGVTQTPRYLIKTRGQQVTLSCSPISGHRSVSWYQQTPGQGLQFLFEYFSETQRNKGNFPGRFSGRQFSNSRSEMNVSTLELGDSALYLCASSRRDSPYNEQFFGPGTRLTVL.

The chain carries TRBV12-3 or TRBV12-4 and TRBJ1-6; D call uncertain. The germline V and J ends were trimmed by 3 bases and 12 bases, with 12 bases remaining between them. The CDR3 sequence is 13 residues long. This CDR3 is CASSLAAWEPLHF. CDR3 DNA sequence: TGTGCCAGCAGTTTGGCGGCGTGGGAACCCCTCCACTTT.

This clonotype was counted between two and nine times. The chain has TRBV18 and TRBJ2-3; 9 nucleotides line up with TRBD2. From germline, CDR1 is KGHSH and CDR2 LQKENI. J was trimmed by 2 bases and V by 0 bases; bases with no gene match: 6. This CDR3 comprises 17 residues. The CDR3 bases are TGTGCCAGCTCACCACCTAGACTAGCGGTGGACACAGATACGCAGTATTTT. It is translated as CASSPPRLAVDTDTQYF.

About this clonotype itself: It may be a read error: a sequence one base away is much more abundant. The CDR3 ends on some other residue instead of the conserved phenylalanine or tryptophan, so this is likely a read error. The rearrangement joins TRBV28 to TRBJ2-1; TRBD2 is a possible D gene (5 bases). In germline, CDR1 is MDHEN, CDR2 SYDVKM. Trimming removed 8 bases at V and 7 bases at J, with 12 bases between. The CDR3 loop spans 12 amino acids. CDR3 protein: CASGLAWNEQFL. The CDR3 nucleotides read TGTGCCAGCGGCCTAGCTTGGAATGAGCAGTTCCTC.

This clonotype was seen just once. One end of the junction fails to match germline, which may point to a read error. J is TRBJ2-1 and V is TRBV7-6; maybe TRBD1 (7 bases). Germline V gives CDR1 SGHVS, CDR2 FNYEAQ. The CDR3 totals 14 residues. The DNA of the CDR3 is TGTTCCAGCAGCTCCGGAGGGGGCCCGAATGAGCAGTTCTTC. Translated, it gives CSSSSGGGPNEQFF.

The chain employs TRBV15 and TRBJ2-4, with 12 nucleotides matching TRBD2. Trimming took 1 base from V and 10 from J; bases not matched to a gene: 5. Germline assignment: CDR1 LNHNV and CDR2 YYDKDF (reference sequence). The CDR3 totals 15 residues. CDR3 region: CATSRGGTSGLIQYF. DNA for the CDR3: TGTGCCACCAGCAGAGGCGGGACTAGCGGGTTGATTCAGTACTTC.

In this sample, this clonotype turned up many times. This sequence joins TRBV30 and TRBJ2-7, with 7 bases identical to TRBD1. V gave up 0 bases and J gave up 2 bases; unmatched junction bases: 10. The CDR3 covers 16 residues. Germline values: CDR1 GTSNPN, CDR2 SVGIG (reference sequence). In DNA, the CDR3 is TGTGCCTGGAGTGTACTAAGGGGGCAGGGGACCTACGAGCAGTACTTC. Protein: CAWSVLRGQGTYEQYF. The full variable domain, its missing parts supplied by reference TRBV30 and TRBJ2-7, is SQTIHQWPATLVQPVGSPLSLECTVEGTSNPNLYWYRQAAGRGLQLLFYSVGIGQISSEVPQNLSASRPQDRQFILSSKKLLLSDSGFYLCAWSVLRGQGTYEQYFGPGTRLTVT.

As to this clonotype: It may be a read error: a sequence one base away is much more abundant. The chain uses TRBV7-2 and TRBJ2-5; perhaps D is TRBD1 or TRBD2 (6 bases each). From germline, CDR1 is SGHTA and CDR2 FQGNSA. The CDR3 has 15 residues. The germline V and J ends were trimmed by 2 bases and 0 bases, with 10 bases remaining between them. The CDR3 DNA is TGTGCCAGCAGCTTAAGGGGGGTGTACCAAGAGACCCAGTACTTC. It encodes CASSLRGVYQETQYF.

This clonotype was seen ten or more times. This chain uses TRBV20-1 with TRBJ1-1; D is unclear. The CDR3 has 13 residues. Trimming cost V 4 bases and J 0 bases, with 9 bases left between them. CDR1 and CDR2 (germline): DFQATT, SNEGSKA (reference sequence). The CDR3 DNA sequence: TGCAGTGCTACGGAGGTCATGAACACTGAAGCTTTCTTT. Protein sequence: CSATEVMNTEAFF.

The chain uses TRBV7-2 and TRBJ2-2; 8 positions agree with TRBD1. Germline assignment: CDR1 SGHTA and CDR2 FQGNSA. J was trimmed by 0 bases and V by 2 bases; bases with no gene match: 5. The CDR3 spans 17 residues. As DNA, the CDR3 is TGTGCCAGCAGCTTAAGGACAGGGCCCTCGAACACCGGGGAGCTGTTTTTT. Translating it yields CASSLRTGPSNTGELFF.

The J gene is TRBJ1-6, the V gene TRBV15, with a weak D call TRBD1 (5 bases). Trimming pared 1 base from V and 7 bases from J, leaving 11 bases between. CDR3 length equals 15 residues. Germline-derived CDR1 and CDR2 are LNHNV and YYDKDF (reference sequence). DNA of the CDR3: TGTGCCACCAGCAGAGGGGGAGGGGAAAATTCACCCCTCCACTTT. Translating it yields CATSRGGGENSPLHF.